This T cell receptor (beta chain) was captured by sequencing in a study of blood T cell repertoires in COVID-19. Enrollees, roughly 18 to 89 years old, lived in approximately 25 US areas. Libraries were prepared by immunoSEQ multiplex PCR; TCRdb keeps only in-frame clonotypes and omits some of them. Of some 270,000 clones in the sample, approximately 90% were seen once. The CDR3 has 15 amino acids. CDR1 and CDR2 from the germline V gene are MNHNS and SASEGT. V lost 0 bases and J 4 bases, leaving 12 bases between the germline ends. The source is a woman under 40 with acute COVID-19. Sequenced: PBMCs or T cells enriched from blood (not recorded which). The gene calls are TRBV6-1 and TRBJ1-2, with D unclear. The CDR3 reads CASSEAQVSPYGYTF. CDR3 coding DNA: TGTGCCAGCAGTGAAGCTCAGGTTTCCCCCTATGGCTACACCTTC.